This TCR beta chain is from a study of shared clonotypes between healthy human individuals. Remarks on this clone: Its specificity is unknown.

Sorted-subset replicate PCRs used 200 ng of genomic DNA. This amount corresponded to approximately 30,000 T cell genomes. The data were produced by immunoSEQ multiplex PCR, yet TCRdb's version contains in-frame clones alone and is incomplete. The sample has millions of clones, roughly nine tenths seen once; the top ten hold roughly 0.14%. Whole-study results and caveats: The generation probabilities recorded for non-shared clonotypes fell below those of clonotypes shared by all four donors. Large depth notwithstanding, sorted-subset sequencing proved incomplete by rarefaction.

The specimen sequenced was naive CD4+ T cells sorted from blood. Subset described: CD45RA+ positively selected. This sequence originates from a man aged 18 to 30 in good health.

CDR3 sequence (DNA): TGTGCCAGCAGCCGGGAGGGACACAATGAGCAGTTCTTC. This gives the protein CASSREGHNEQFF. This sequence joins TRBV7-2 and TRBJ2-1; the match to TRBD2 covers 8 bases. The germline V gene encodes CDR1 SGHTA and CDR2 FQGNSA. CDR3 length: 13 residues. V lost 5 bases and J lost 5; bases outside the gene matches: 2.